This is a list of T cell receptor beta chains from one sample in a study of shared clonotypes between healthy human individuals. Assay: immunoSEQ multiplex PCR; the TCRdb copy retains only in-frame clones and omits some. Among about 490,000 clones listed, approximately 82% were seen once. The sample comprised PBMCs. The receptors were sampled from a woman in her 40s in good health. Some clones in this sample may be carry-over from other donors' samples. CDR3s include the opening cysteine and the closing phenylalanine or tryptophan. Each record gives: J gene, clone size, V gene, D gene, CDR3 protein, CDR3 DNA. The D gene is left open where the match is weak. A row's size may be missing; if present it is once, few, many or a size class.

j_gene: TRBJ1-2
abundance: few
v_gene: TRBV5-1
d_gene: .
CDR3aa: CASSFLGGDGYTF
CDR3nt: TGCGCCAGCAGCTTTCTGGGGGGCGATGGCTACACCTTC

j_gene: TRBJ2-7
abundance: .
v_gene: TRBV28
d_gene: TRBD1
CDR3aa: CASSLYGGQGGEQYF
CDR3nt: TGTGCCAGCAGTCTATATGGGGGACAGGGAGGCGAGCAGTACTTC

j_gene: TRBJ2-7
abundance: once
v_gene: TRBV28
d_gene: .
CDR3aa: CASSSLRWQYF
CDR3nt: TGTGCCAGCAGTTCTCTACGGTGGCAGTACTTC

j_gene: TRBJ2-4
abundance: .
v_gene: TRBV6-1
d_gene: TRBD1
CDR3aa: CASSEIGTGVAKNIQYF
CDR3nt: TGTGCCAGCAGTGAGATCGGGACAGGAGTAGCCAAAAACATTCAGTACTTC

j_gene: TRBJ2-7
abundance: .
v_gene: TRBV11-2
d_gene: TRBD2
CDR3aa: CASSSLAGGGEQYF
CDR3nt: TGTGCCAGCAGCTCCCTAGCGGGAGGAGGCGAGCAGTACTTC

j_gene: TRBJ1-4
abundance: .
v_gene: TRBV11-2
d_gene: TRBD1
CDR3aa: CASSLDGSGGYEKLFF
CDR3nt: TGTGCCAGCAGCTTAGATGGTTCAGGGGGGTATGAAAAACTGTTTTTT

j_gene: TRBJ2-2
abundance: once
v_gene: TRBV7-9
d_gene: TRBD1
CDR3aa: CASSKDRVELFF
CDR3nt: TGTGCCAGCAGCAAGGACAGGGTGGAGCTGTTTTTT

j_gene: TRBJ2-5
abundance: once
v_gene: TRBV7-9
d_gene: .
CDR3aa: CASSPGLSAETQYF
CDR3nt: TGTGCCAGCAGCCCCGGGTTAAGCGCAGAGACCCAGTACTTC

j_gene: TRBJ2-1
abundance: .
v_gene: TRBV7-2
d_gene: TRBD2
CDR3aa: CASSTRTSGGYNEQFF
CDR3nt: TGTGCCAGCAGCACGAGGACTAGCGGGGGATACAATGAGCAGTTCTTC

j_gene: TRBJ2-2
abundance: few
v_gene: TRBV7-6
d_gene: .
CDR3aa: CASSPVNPNTGELFF
CDR3nt: TGTGCCAGCAGCCCGGTAAACCCGAACACCGGGGAGCTGTTTTTT

j_gene: TRBJ2-5
abundance: .
v_gene: TRBV11-2
d_gene: .
CDR3aa: CASSLRTGGAQYF
CDR3nt: TGTGCCAGCAGCTTAAGGACAGGAGGGGCCCAGTACTTC

j_gene: TRBJ2-7
abundance: .
v_gene: TRBV7-2
d_gene: TRBD1
CDR3aa: CASSLTGNSGEQYF
CDR3nt: TGTGCCAGCAGCTTGACAGGGAACTCTGGGGAGCAGTACTTC

j_gene: TRBJ2-7
abundance: .
v_gene: TRBV5-1
d_gene: .
CDR3aa: CASSLGGGAGNEQYF
CDR3nt: TGCGCCAGCAGCTTGGGGGGGGGCGCAGGGAACGAGCAGTACTTC

j_gene: TRBJ1-4
abundance: .
v_gene: TRBV18
d_gene: TRBD1
CDR3aa: CASSPPGQGGEKLFF
CDR3nt: TGTGCCAGCTCACCACCGGGACAGGGGGGCGAAAAACTGTTTTTT

j_gene: TRBJ2-7
abundance: .
v_gene: TRBV5-1
d_gene: .
CDR3aa: CASSSALGAYEQYF
CDR3nt: TGCGCCAGCAGCTCGGCCTTAGGGGCCTACGAGCAGTACTTC

j_gene: TRBJ1-1
abundance: .
v_gene: TRBV5-4
d_gene: .
CDR3aa: CASSLDRAGLTEAFF
CDR3nt: TGTGCCAGCAGCCTAGATCGGGCAGGGTTAACTGAAGCTTTCTTT

j_gene: TRBJ1-3
abundance: .
v_gene: TRBV5-5
d_gene: .
CDR3aa: CASSWVEVRSGNTIYF
CDR3nt: TGTGCCAGCAGCTGGGTAGAGGTCCGCTCTGGAAACACCATATATTTT

j_gene: TRBJ2-7
abundance: .
v_gene: TRBV5-1
d_gene: .
CDR3aa: CASTLQGYEQYF
CDR3nt: TGCGCCAGCACATTACAGGGTTACGAGCAGTACTTC

j_gene: TRBJ2-1
abundance: .
v_gene: TRBV2
d_gene: TRBD2
CDR3aa: CASDQTSGSYNEQFF
CDR3nt: TGTGCCAGCGACCAAACTAGCGGGAGTTACAATGAGCAGTTCTTC

j_gene: TRBJ2-1
abundance: .
v_gene: TRBV28
d_gene: TRBD2
CDR3aa: CASRPSGSQEQFF
CDR3nt: TGTGCCAGCCGGCCTAGCGGGAGCCAGGAGCAGTTCTTC